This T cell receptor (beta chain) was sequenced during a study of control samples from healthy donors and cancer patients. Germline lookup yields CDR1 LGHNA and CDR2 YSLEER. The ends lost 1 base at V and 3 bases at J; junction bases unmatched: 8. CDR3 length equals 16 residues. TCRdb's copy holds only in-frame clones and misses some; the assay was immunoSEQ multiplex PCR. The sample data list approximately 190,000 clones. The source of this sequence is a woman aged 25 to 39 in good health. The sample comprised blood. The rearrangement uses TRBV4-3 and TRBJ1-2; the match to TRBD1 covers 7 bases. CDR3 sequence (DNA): TGCGCCAGCAGCCAAGGGCCGGGACAGCCTGACTATGGCTACACCTTC. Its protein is CASSQGPGQPDYGYTF.